The T cell receptor (beta chain) under discussion was sequenced for a study of shared clonotypes between healthy human individuals. Study-level points and caveats: Limited genetic and exposure-history diversity came from having few donors.

Points on this clone: Antigen specificity is unknown.

The CDR3 has 16 residues. The germline gives CDR1 SGHTA, CDR2 FQGTGA. V was clipped by 4 bases and J by 4 bases; unmatched bases: 9. Clones were read by immunoSEQ multiplex PCR, and TCRdb kept only the in-frame ones, dropping some. This sample yields about half a million clones, of which 79% are seen a single time; 10% to 15% belongs to the top ten. The chain couples TRBV7-3 to TRBJ2-3; 9 bases align to TRBD2. This clonotype originated in a woman in her thirties or forties in good health. Some clones in this sample may be carry-over from other donors' samples. Source material: PBMCs. The CDR3 protein is CASSSTGTSRADTQYF. The CDR3 nucleotides are TGTGCCAGCAGCTCGACCGGGACTAGCCGCGCAGATACGCAGTATTTT. Together with reference TRBV7-3 and TRBJ2-3, the CDR3 gives the full variable domain: GAGVSQTPSNKVTEKGKYVELRCDPISGHTALYWYRQSLGQGPEFLIYFQGTGAADDSGLPNDRFFAVRPEGSVSTLKIQRTERGDSAVYLCASSSTGTSRADTQYFGPGTRLTVL.